This T cell receptor (beta chain) came from a study of cytomegalovirus exposure and HLA in healthy donors. The PCR contained 60 Vbeta and 13 Jbeta primers. The assay was immunoSEQ multiplex PCR, and TCRdb's table has in-frame clones only and misses some. The sample contains under 200,000 clones, around four fifths of which appear only once. For this clone: Its antigen is as yet unknown.

Findings and caveats of the study: Analyzed later, association rates of TCRs varied across HLA loci, with DRB1 most and HLA-C fewest. An analysis that was carried out later associated some 17,000 TCR beta sequences with HLA alleles at 0.05 false discovery rate. Earlier results showed most TCR beta V segments being productive about 90% or about 30% of the time. Analyzed later, most CMV-associated TCR beta chains appeared HLA-restricted.

Germline lookup yields CDR1 SGHTA and CDR2 FQGNSA. The CDR3 is 12 amino acids. With 6 bases removed from V and 7 bases from J, the gap between germline ends came to 10 bases. The chain uses TRBV7-2 and TRBJ1-5; D is ambiguous. Specimen: PBMCs. This sequence was found in a man aged 40-50 years in good health and CMV-seropositive. In DNA, the CDR3 is TGTGCCAGCAGTACCTCGGGGCAGCCCCAGCATTTT. This gives the protein CASSTSGQPQHF.